The source of this TCR beta chain is a study of T cell repertoires in cytomegalovirus infection. Turning to the study itself: Epitope selection comprised recently identified HLA-C-restricted CMV epitopes and well-studied HLA-B-restricted CMV epitopes. From public TCR beta signatures came an indication of both CMV infection and matching HLA type.

The CDR3 is 15 residues long. Germline CDR1 and CDR2: LNHNV and YYDKDF (reference sequence). The V gene lost 5 bases and the J gene lost 5 bases, with 17 bases spanning the gap. TCRdb re-called the reads with MiXCR, one entry per CDR3 protein. Among some 800,000 distinct CDR3 sequences listed, under 35% were seen once. General study points: The ex vivo response was dominated by HLA-C-restricted CMV-specific TCR beta clonotypes. Cumulative frequency (of public TCR beta family members) identified carriers of CMV plus the relevant HLA.

In its sample, this clonotype was seen a few times. No antigen is known for it. The sequence was collected from a human donor in good health (CMV status not recorded). Some clones in this sample may be carry-over from other donors' samples. Sequencing was performed on cultured CD8+ T cells from PBMCs, taken from culture after CMV antigen stimulation. The chain employs TRBV15 and TRBJ2-3; D is uncertain. The CDR3 reads CATSLSSGLQDTQYF. CDR3 coding DNA: TGTGCCACCAGCCTAAGCAGTGGGCTCCAAGATACGCAGTATTTT.